Below are 30 T cell receptor beta chains sequenced from a single sample in a study of T cell responses to AZD1222 COVID-19 vaccine. Here immunoSEQ multiplex PCR was the method, and the copy in TCRdb shows in-frame clones only, minus some. In the table there are around 50,000 clones, around 80% of which are singletons. The starting material was peripheral blood, obtained on day 0 of AZD1222 vaccination. Every receptor here comes from an adult in good health.

The chain combines TRBV9 with TRBJ1-1; D is unclear. The CDR3 runs to 13 residues. V lost 4 bases, J lost 2 bases, and 9 bases lay in between. Germline V gene sequence: CDR1 SGDLS, CDR2 YYNGEE. CDR3 coding DNA: TGTGCCAGCAGCTTCACGGGTAACACTGAAGCTTTCTTT. This sequence encodes CASSFTGNTEAFF.

The rearrangement joins TRBV6-5 to TRBJ2-5, with D possibly TRBD2 on 5 matching bases. This CDR3 has 13 amino acids. V dropped 6 bases and J dropped 4 bases, with 12 bases sitting between them. The germline V gene has CDR1 MNHEY and CDR2 SVGAGI. CDR3 DNA sequence: TGTGCCAGCAGAGGAGGTCCTGGAGAGACCCAGTACTTC. Amino acids: CASRGGPGETQYF.

As concerns this clone: A junction end diverges from the germline sequence, so it may reflect a read error. The J gene is TRBJ2-3, the V gene TRBV28; 13 bases are a match to TRBD2. The CDR3 spans 13 residues. CDR1 is MDHEN and CDR2 is SYDVKM in the germline V gene. CDR3 protein: CASSRGLAGDLLF. The DNA for the CDR3 is TGTGCCAGCAGCCGAGGACTAGCGGGAGACCTTCTTTTT.

This clone came up a few times. This sequence joins TRBV19 and TRBJ1-2; weak D call: TRBD1 (5 bases). V gave up 3 bases and J gave up 6 bases, with 14 bases separating them. This CDR3 contains 14 residues. Per germline, CDR1 LNHDA and CDR2 SQIVND (reference sequence). The chain's CDR3 is CASSMLTGPHGYTF. The CDR3 nucleotides are TGTGCCAGTAGTATGTTAACAGGCCCCCATGGCTACACCTTC.

This clone has only one observation. The CDR3 DNA reads as TGTGCCAGCAGCTTAGAGCCGGAGAGCTCCTACGAGCAGTACTTC. Translated: CASSLEPESSYEQYF. The rearrangement links TRBV11-2 to TRBJ2-7; D ambiguous. V lost 0 bases and J 0 bases, leaving 9 bases between the germline ends. From germline, CDR1 is SGHAT and CDR2 FQNNGV. This CDR3 is 15 amino acids long.

The chain links TRBV5-1 to TRBJ2-3; 9 bases agree with TRBD1. Trimming cost V 2 bases and J 3 bases; bases outside gene matches: 4. Germline V gene sequence: CDR1 SGHRS, CDR2 YFSETQ. The CDR3 consists of 15 residues. CDR3 amino acids: CASSFPGQGTDTQYF. DNA for the CDR3: TGCGCCAGCAGCTTTCCGGGACAGGGAACAGATACGCAGTATTTT.

This sequence joins TRBV11-2 and TRBJ1-3, with D maybe TRBD1 (5 bases). The CDR3 length is 18 residues. V was cut by 1 base and J by 0 bases, with 16 bases left in between. CDR1 is SGHAT, CDR2 FQNNGV, per germline. CDR3 coding DNA: TGTGCCAGCAGCTTAGGGTGGGGACGGAAGATCTCTGGAAACACCATATATTTT. Protein product: CASSLGWGRKISGNTIYF.

V usage is TRBV2 and J usage is TRBJ2-5; 10 positions agree with TRBD2. The CDR3 runs 14 residues. CDR1 is SNHLY, CDR2 FYNNEI, per germline. The junction had 3 bases not matched to a gene; V was cut back by 6 bases and J by 2 bases. The CDR3 spells CASRGLASQETQYF. Here the CDR3 DNA reads TGTGCCAGCAGGGGACTAGCGTCTCAAGAGACCCAGTACTTC.

This chain joins TRBV2 and TRBJ2-7, with 7 positions matching TRBD1. V was clipped by 7 bases and J by 2 bases; unmatched bases: 5. The CDR3 sequence is 13 residues long. Per the germline V gene, CDR1 is SNHLY and CDR2 is FYNNEI. In nucleotides, the CDR3 is TGTGCCAGCAATGGACAGGTTACCTACGAGCAGTACTTC. As protein: CASNGQVTYEQYF.

In its sample, this clone was seen a few times. The chain employs TRBV9 and TRBJ2-2; D is undetermined. Trimming removed 0 bases from V and 4 bases from J, with 1 base in between. Germline V gene sequence: CDR1 SGDLS, CDR2 YYNGEE. The CDR3 covers 12 residues. The CDR3 loop reads CASSVATGELFF. CDR3 nucleotides: TGTGCCAGCAGCGTAGCCACCGGGGAGCTGTTTTTT.

The chain combines TRBV19 with TRBJ1-2, with D possibly being TRBD1 (6 bases). The CDR3 extends over 15 amino acids. Trimming pared 4 bases from V and 4 bases from J, leaving 16 bases between. CDR1 and CDR2 (germline): LNHDA, SQIVND (reference sequence). This chain's CDR3 is CASSNDRQATYGYTF. The CDR3 nucleotides are TGTGCCAGTAGTAATGACAGGCAAGCAACCTATGGCTACACCTTC.

The gene calls are TRBV7-6 and TRBJ2-1; 10 bases fit TRBD2. V trimming: 1 base; J trimming: 8 bases; junction bases outside the gene matches: 5. Germline V CDR1 and CDR2: SGHVS, FNYEAQ. The CDR3 runs 15 residues. CDR3 DNA: TGTGCCAGCAGCTTAGAGGTCACTAGCGGGGATGAGCAGTTCTTC. This translates into CASSLEVTSGDEQFF.

A word on this clone: One end of the junction varies from germline; a read error may be responsible. The rearrangement links TRBV7-9 to TRBJ2-3, with 7 bases that match TRBD2. This CDR3 is built from 12 residues. CDR1 and CDR2 (germline): SEHNR, FQNEAQ (reference sequence). The DNA for the CDR3 is TGTGCCAGCAGCTATTGGGCTAGCGGACAAGATTTT. Its protein product is CASSYWASGQDF.

The genes are TRBV6-1 and TRBJ1-5; the D is unclear. V lost 1 base and J 7 bases, leaving 11 bases between the germline ends. Germline V gene data show CDR1 as MNHNS and CDR2 as SASEGT. This CDR3 has 14 residues. CDR3 amino acids: CASSEVGNYQPQHF. The CDR3 DNA reads as TGTGCCAGCAGTGAAGTTGGGAATTACCAGCCCCAGCATTTT.

There are a few counts of this clone. This chain joins TRBV6-4 and TRBJ1-1, with a weak D call TRBD1 (6 bases). The CDR3 loop spans 13 amino acids. Trimming pared 8 bases from V and 6 bases from J, leaving 16 bases between. Per germline, CDR1 MRHNA and CDR2 SNTAGT. The CDR3 bases are TGTGCCAGCCGAAGGGGGTCGGAGGCTGAAGCTTTCTTT. This sequence encodes CASRRGSEAEAFF.

The sample holds one count of this clone. This chain joins TRBV12-3 or TRBV12-4 and TRBJ2-5, with a tentative D call TRBD2 (5 bases). The CDR3 has 13 amino acids. Trimming took 0 bases from V and 5 from J, leaving 7 bases between them. CDR3 bases: TGTGCCAGCAGTTTAGCGGGAGTTGAGACCCAGTACTTC. As protein: CASSLAGVETQYF.

The V call is TRBV9, the J call TRBJ2-1; D might be TRBD2 (6 bases). Deletions cut 4 bases from V and 0 bases from J, with 11 bases between. The CDR3 covers 15 residues. The germline V gene has CDR1 SGDLS and CDR2 YYNGEE. Written as DNA, the CDR3 is TGTGCCAGCAGCCCCGATAGCGGCTCCTACAATGAGCAGTTCTTC. Translating gives CASSPDSGSYNEQFF.

The chain joins TRBV29-1 to TRBJ1-1; D may be TRBD1 (5 bases). V lost 7 bases and J 11 bases, leaving 14 bases between the germline ends. The germline CDR1 and CDR2 sequences are SQVTM and ANQGSEA. This CDR3 is 10 amino acids long. CDR3 in amino acids: CSAGGDLAFF. In DNA, the CDR3 is TGCAGCGCTGGAGGGGACTTGGCTTTCTTT.

The chain combines TRBV2 with TRBJ2-3; the D is unclear. This CDR3 contains 10 residues. The germline V gene encodes CDR1 SNHLY and CDR2 FYNNEI. Trimming took off 10 bases at V and 3 bases at J, with 5 bases between the two ends. The CDR3 DNA sequence: TGTGCCACCTCGACAGATACGCAGTATTTT. Its translation: CATSTDTQYF.

This sequence joins TRBV24-1 and TRBJ1-2; 11 nucleotides align to TRBD1. This CDR3 has 14 residues. Germline V gives CDR1 KGHDR, CDR2 SFDVKD. V dropped 4 bases and J dropped 8; count of bases not matched to a gene: 5. The CDR3: CATSDRTGGDGYTF. In DNA, the CDR3 is TGTGCCACCAGTGACCGGACAGGGGGCGACGGCTACACCTTC.

The genes are TRBV19 and TRBJ1-5; D is ambiguous. Germline CDR1 reads LNHDA; CDR2 reads SQIVND (reference sequence). V lost 4 bases, J lost 1 base, and 20 bases lay in between. CDR3 size: 18 residues. The CDR3 DNA sequence: TGTGCCAGTAGTACCCCCCCGGGCCTCCTTGGAAGCAATCAGCCCCAGCATTTT. Residues: CASSTPPGLLGSNQPQHF.

This sequence joins TRBV4-1 and TRBJ2-1; D not certain. Germline V gene lookup returns CDR1 MGHRA and CDR2 YSYEKL. V dropped 0 bases and J dropped 2 bases, with 11 bases sitting between them. The CDR3 is 16 residues long. This chain's CDR3 is CASSQDLGGTYNEQFF. Here the CDR3 DNA reads TGCGCCAGCAGCCAAGATCTAGGCGGTACCTACAATGAGCAGTTCTTC.

The chain links TRBV7-2 to TRBJ1-1; the D gene is possibly TRBD1 (6 bases). The germline V gene encodes CDR1 SGHTA and CDR2 FQGNSA. Trimming pared 4 bases from V and 4 bases from J, leaving 16 bases between. The CDR3 consists of 15 residues. DNA for the CDR3: TGTGCCAGCAGCTCAGGAGGGGGTATCGGCACTGAAGCTTTCTTT. This encodes CASSSGGGIGTEAFF.

This clone was picked up one time. The chain joins TRBV20-1 to TRBJ2-1; D not certain. The CDR3 length is 10 residues. Between the trimmed V and J ends, which lost 2 bases and 4 bases, there was a span of 0 bases. Germline CDR1 DFQATT, CDR2 SNEGSKA (reference sequence). This chain's CDR3 is CSARYNEQFF. In DNA, the CDR3 is TGCAGTGCTAGATACAATGAGCAGTTCTTC.

The J gene is TRBJ2-5, the V gene TRBV19, with D maybe TRBD1 (5 bases). Germline V gene data show CDR1 as LNHDA and CDR2 as SQIVND (reference sequence). This CDR3 contains 16 residues. V was pared by 6 bases and J by 1 base, with 18 bases between. CDR3 amino acids: CASSRHVTDLQETQYF. The DNA of the CDR3 is TGTGCCAGTAGCCGTCATGTGACAGACCTCCAAGAGACCCAGTACTTC. The variable domain in full, completed from reference TRBV19 and TRBJ2-5, reads DGGITQSPKYLFRKEGQNVTLSCEQNLNHDAMYWYRQDPGQGLRLIYYSQIVNDFQKGDIAEGYSVSREKKESFPLTVTSAQKNPTAFYLCASSRHVTDLQETQYFGPGTRLLVL.

The chain combines TRBV5-4 with TRBJ2-1; D perhaps matches TRBD1 (5 bases). V was shortened by 4 bases and J by 10 bases, with 12 bases between the two germline ends. The germline V gene encodes CDR1 SGHNT and CDR2 YYREEE (reference sequence). CDR3 length: 12 residues. CDR3: CASSTQGTEQFF. In DNA, the CDR3 is TGTGCCAGCAGCACGCAGGGTACCGAGCAGTTCTTC.

The rearrangement links TRBV15 to TRBJ2-7; D unclear. V was clipped by 1 base and J by 6 bases, with 7 bases between them. Germline assignment: CDR1 LNHNV and CDR2 YYDKDF (reference sequence). The CDR3 sequence is 12 residues long. This CDR3 is CATSRGALEQYF. CDR3 in DNA: TGTGCCACCAGCAGAGGGGCTCTCGAGCAGTACTTC.

V usage is TRBV29-1 and J usage is TRBJ2-1, with 9 bases identical to TRBD2. This CDR3 has 15 amino acids. Unmatched junction bases numbered 8, after V lost 5 bases and J lost 3 bases. Germline-derived CDR1 and CDR2 are SQVTM and ANQGSEA. The CDR3 here is CSVLVAGVLYNEQFF. CDR3 DNA sequence: TGCAGCGTTTTGGTAGCGGGAGTACTCTACAATGAGCAGTTCTTC.

J is TRBJ1-2 and V is TRBV7-9; D possibly corresponds to TRBD1 (6 bases). Deletions cut 5 bases from V and 6 bases from J, with 16 bases between. The germline V gene has CDR1 SEHNR and CDR2 FQNEAQ (reference sequence). This CDR3 spans 14 amino acids. The CDR3 bases are TGTGCCAGCAGCGCACGGGACACCCCTGATGGCTACACCTTC. Its translation: CASSARDTPDGYTF.

The genes are TRBV12-3 or TRBV12-4 and TRBJ1-2; no firm D call. The CDR3 loop spans 13 amino acids. V was cut by 2 bases and J by 1 base, with 5 bases left in between. CDR3 amino acids: CASSLISNYGYTF. As DNA, the CDR3 is TGTGCCAGCAGTTTAATTAGTAACTATGGCTACACCTTC.